This T cell receptor (beta chain) was captured in a study of cytomegalovirus exposure and HLA in healthy donors. The study ran its PCR with 60 Vbeta and 13 Jbeta primers. TCRdb keeps only in-frame clones here, not all; method: immunoSEQ multiplex PCR. The sample has approximately 89,000 clones; roughly two thirds are singletons. V shed 7 bases and J shed 4 bases, with 13 bases lying between them. The CDR3 extends over 13 amino acids. Germline V CDR1 and CDR2: LNHDA, SQIVND (reference sequence). Sequenced sample: PBMCs. The V call is TRBV19, the J call TRBJ1-2; D is possibly TRBD1 (5 bases). This TCR was recovered from a female donor in good health and CMV-seronegative. The CDR3 here is CASKAGRIYGYTF. CDR3 coding DNA: TGTGCCAGTAAAGCAGGGCGGATCTATGGCTACACCTTC. Full variable domain (missing parts from reference TRBV19 and TRBJ1-2): DGGITQSPKYLFRKEGQNVTLSCEQNLNHDAMYWYRQDPGQGLRLIYYSQIVNDFQKGDIAEGYSVSREKKESFPLTVTSAQKNPTAFYLCASKAGRIYGYTFGSGTRLTVV.